This T cell receptor beta chain appears in the sequencing data of a study of shared clonotypes between healthy human individuals. Worth noting for this clone: The antigen is not known.

Clones were read by immunoSEQ multiplex PCR, and TCRdb kept only the in-frame ones, dropping some. Of about 2,500,000 clones listed, around 90% are singletons. Notes on the study in general: Larger estimated richness was generally recorded for naive subsets relative to memory subsets.

The source material was naive CD4+ T cells sorted from blood. Subset meaning: CD45RA+ positively selected. The sequence was obtained from a man aged 18 to 30 in good health.

CDR3 protein: CAWNPLESPSSPLHF. The CDR3, as DNA: TGTGCCTGGAACCCATTGGAAAGTCCTTCTTCACCCCTCCACTTT. The chain employs TRBV30 and TRBJ1-6; D is ambiguous. Germline V CDR1 and CDR2: GTSNPN, SVGIG (reference sequence). V was clipped by 4 bases and J by 9 bases, with 19 bases between them. The CDR3 is made up of 15 amino acids.